The 16 T cell receptor beta chains below come from one sample, sequenced in a study of blood T cell repertoires in COVID-19. TCRdb's table, derived via immunoSEQ multiplex PCR, lists solely in-frame clones and lacks some. This sample yields approximately 300,000 clones, of which approximately 91% are seen a single time; 3% to 5% belongs to the top ten. The specimen was PBMCs or T cells enriched from blood (not recorded which). These TCRs come from a woman aged 25 to 39 who had been exposed to COVID-19.

Written as DNA, the CDR3 is TGTGCCACCTCCTACCGGGACAAATCCTACGAGCAGTACTTC. This sequence encodes CATSYRDKSYEQYF. The chain combines TRBV2 with TRBJ2-7; D possibly corresponds to TRBD1 (6 bases). Per germline, CDR1 SNHLY and CDR2 FYNNEI. V lost 10 bases and J 1 base, leaving 17 bases between the germline ends. The CDR3 extends over 14 amino acids.

This chain uses TRBV18 with TRBJ1-6; the D is unclear. CDR3 length equals 14 residues. Germline CDR1 reads KGHSH; CDR2 reads LQKENI. Trimming cost V 6 bases and J 8 bases, with 14 bases left between them. The CDR3 sequence is CASSTSYRDSPLHF. CDR3 DNA: TGTGCCAGCTCTACCAGTTACCGGGATTCACCCCTCCACTTT.

This chain joins TRBV3-1 (or the pseudogene TRBV3-2) and TRBJ2-1; D is perhaps TRBD1 (6 bases). CDR1 is LGHDT, CDR2 YNNKEL, per germline (reference sequence). This CDR3 is built from 17 residues. Trimming shortened V by 1 base and J by 0 bases, and 13 bases separated the two germline ends. DNA of the CDR3: TGTGCCAGCAGCCAAGCTTTAACAGGGAGCTCCTACAATGAGCAGTTCTTC. Translating it yields CASSQALTGSSYNEQFF.

The chain carries TRBV11-3 and TRBJ1-2; D not resolved. This CDR3 is built from 17 residues. Germline V gene data show CDR1 as SGHNT and CDR2 as YENEEA. V dropped 1 base and J dropped 6 bases, with 21 bases sitting between them. CDR3 sequence: CASSLGGVRNHRDGYTF. The CDR3 region has the DNA TGTGCCAGCAGCTTAGGCGGGGTTAGGAACCACCGGGATGGCTACACCTTC.

The V and J genes are TRBV2 and TRBJ1-1; no clear D. Germline V gene data show CDR1 as SNHLY and CDR2 as FYNNEI. V was shortened by 9 bases and J by 6 bases, with 17 bases between the two germline ends. The CDR3 contains 13 residues. CDR3 coding DNA: TGTGCCAGTGGCCCCTCGGAGGTGTCTGAAGCTTTCTTT. Amino acid sequence: CASGPSEVSEAFF.

This chain uses TRBV7-8 with TRBJ1-2; 8 nucleotides align to TRBD1. The trim removed 5 bases at V and 4 bases at J, leaving 9 bases unmatched. CDR1 and CDR2 (germline): SGHVS, FQNEAQ. There are 15 residues in the CDR3. This chain's CDR3 is CASSPLPGTGYGYTF. As DNA, the CDR3 is TGTGCCAGCAGCCCTTTGCCCGGGACAGGCTATGGCTACACCTTC.

The chain employs TRBV5-1 and TRBJ1-2, with 9 positions matching TRBD1. V dropped 6 bases and J dropped 2; count of bases not matched to a gene: 8. Germline-derived CDR1 and CDR2 are SGHRS and YFSETQ. CDR3 length: 15 amino acids. Written as DNA, the CDR3 is TGCGCCAGCACCCCTAGGACAGGGGAAAACTATGGCTACACCTTC. Translated, it gives CASTPRTGENYGYTF.

This clone has just one count. V usage is TRBV19 and J usage is TRBJ1-1; no reliable D call. The V gene's germline CDR1 is LNHDA and CDR2 SQIVND (reference sequence). CDR3 length: 13 amino acids. The germline V and J ends were trimmed by 4 bases and 1 base, with 7 bases remaining between them. Here the CDR3 reads CASSKEGNTEAFF. DNA of the CDR3: TGTGCCAGTAGTAAGGAGGGGAACACTGAAGCTTTCTTT.

The chain combines TRBV27 with TRBJ1-2; TRBD1 matches at 8 bases. This CDR3 spans 13 amino acids. V lost 3 bases, J lost 8 bases, and 5 bases stayed unmatched. The V gene's germline CDR1 is MNHEY and CDR2 SMNVEV (reference sequence). The DNA for the CDR3 is TGTGCCAGCAGTTTTCAGGGGGCTCGGGGCTACACCTTC. Amino acid sequence: CASSFQGARGYTF.

V is TRBV6-2 or TRBV6-3 and J is TRBJ2-5; TRBD1 matches at 7 bases. The CDR3 spans 17 residues. V was clipped by 0 bases and J by 5 bases; unmatched bases: 12. Germline V gene data show CDR1 as MNHEY and CDR2 as SVGEGT. CDR3 in DNA: TGTGCCAGCAGTTACTCTCCATGGACAGGCTTCTGGGAGACCCAGTACTTC. Translating gives CASSYSPWTGFWETQYF.

The V gene is TRBV19, the J gene TRBJ1-4; 8 bases align to TRBD1. This CDR3 contains 18 residues. Germline-derived CDR1 and CDR2 are LNHDA and SQIVND (reference sequence). Trimming took 3 bases from V and 3 from J; bases not matched to a gene: 12. The CDR3 here is CASSIGQGALLANEKLFF. CDR3 DNA: TGTGCCAGTAGTATCGGACAGGGCGCTCTTTTAGCTAATGAAAAACTGTTTTTT.

This chain joins TRBV6-1 and TRBJ1-2, with 8 bases fitting TRBD1. The CDR3 runs 13 residues. Germline values: CDR1 MNHNS, CDR2 SASEGT. With V trimmed by 5 bases and J by 8 bases, 7 bases remained unmatched. This CDR3 reads CASSLDRVVGYTF. The CDR3 DNA sequence: TGTGCCAGCAGTCTGGACAGGGTGGTCGGCTACACCTTC.

This CDR3 is CASSLQAINSPLHF. The CDR3 nucleotides read TGTGCCAGCAGCTTGCAGGCGATTAATTCACCCCTCCACTTT. V gene TRBV5-6 combines with J gene TRBJ1-6; D ambiguous. V was pared by 1 base and J by 6 bases, with 8 bases between. The length of the CDR3 is 14 residues. CDR1 is SGHDT, CDR2 YYEEEE, per germline.

The chain couples TRBV12-5 to TRBJ2-5; 8 nucleotides line up with TRBD1. J was trimmed by 4 bases and V by 5 bases; bases with no gene match: 6. Germline-derived CDR1 and CDR2 are LGHNT and FRNRAP. This CDR3 spans 14 amino acids. The CDR3 protein is CASGTRTGLETQYF. The CDR3 coding sequence is TGTGCTAGTGGTACGAGGACAGGGTTAGAGACCCAGTACTTC.

This clone came up once. The rearrangement links TRBV5-1 to TRBJ2-1; 11 bases line up with TRBD2. The CDR3 length is 16 residues. The V and J ends lost 3 bases and 5 bases, in that order; junction bases with no gene match: 7. The V gene's germline CDR1 is SGHRS and CDR2 YFSETQ. This CDR3 reads CASSSDLAGGNNEQFF. The CDR3 DNA is TGCGCCAGCAGCTCCGATCTAGCGGGGGGTAACAATGAGCAGTTCTTC. The entire variable domain, with the rest obtained from reference TRBV5-1 and TRBJ2-1, is as follows: KAGVTQTPRYLIKTRGQQVTLSCSPISGHRSVSWYQQTPGQGLQFLFEYFSETQRNKGNFPGRFSGRQFSNSRSEMNVSTLELGDSALYLCASSSDLAGGNNEQFFGPGTRLTVL.

Points on this clone: The sample contains more than one DNA sequence encoding this CDR3. The rearrangement uses TRBV24-1 and TRBJ1-2, with TRBD1 matching 8 bases. Germline values: CDR1 KGHDR, CDR2 SFDVKD. V was pared by 4 bases and J by 2 bases, with 2 bases of the junction left unmatched. The length of the CDR3 is 14 residues. The CDR3 reads CATSDWDRNYGYTF. CDR3 coding DNA: TGTGCCACCAGTGACTGGGACAGGAACTATGGCTACACCTTC.